This TCR beta chain appears in the sequencing data of a study of metastatic and nonmetastatic thyroid tumors. As handled by the study authors: Across clinicopathological groups, CDR3 differences served as the basis for building a distant-metastasis classifier for papillary thyroid cancer. TCRdb ran MiXCR on the PCR reads. The V and J calls shown here were made by TCRdb, not taken from the authors' results. The sample lists under 60,000 clones, roughly a fifth occurring once. Every patient underwent thyroid surgery untreated. There are 13 residues in the CDR3. Trimming removed 5 bases from V and 0 bases from J, with 5 bases in between. Germline assignment: CDR1 KGHDR and CDR2 SFDVKD. This clone came up many times.

The sample comprised blood. This TCR derives from a male donor with papillary thyroid cancer or a benign thyroid nodule (not recorded which). Some clones in this sample may be carry-over from other donors' samples. V and J are TRBV24-1 and TRBJ2-3, with D perhaps matching TRBD1 (5 bases). As DNA, the CDR3 is TGTGCCACCAGTGCAGGGAGCACAGATACGCAGTATTTT. It translates to CATSAGSTDTQYF.